Presented here are 7 T cell receptor beta chains from one specimen sequenced in a study of shared clonotypes between healthy human individuals. Method: immunoSEQ multiplex PCR; TCRdb's copy keeps in-frame clones and lacks some. The data contain over 850,000 clones, 75% to 85% of them singletons. Sequencing used memory CD4+ T cells from PBMCs. The subset here: CD45RA-negative fraction. The receptors shown here come from a young man in good health. Some clones in this sample may be carry-over from other donors' samples.

This rearrangement joins TRBV18 to TRBJ2-7; D remains ambiguous. Per germline, CDR1 KGHSH and CDR2 LQKENI. This CDR3 has 13 amino acids. Trimming stripped 2 bases from V and 2 bases from J, with 7 bases between. The CDR3 protein is CASSPGVPYEQYF. The CDR3 bases are TGTGCCAGCTCACCAGGGGTGCCCTACGAGCAGTACTTC.

The V call is TRBV5-1, the J call TRBJ1-1, with unresolved D. Germline V gene lookup returns CDR1 SGHRS and CDR2 YFSETQ. The CDR3 extends over 14 amino acids. With 1 base removed from V and 5 bases from J, the gap between germline ends came to 12 bases. CDR3 nucleotides: TGCGCCAGCAGCTTGAACAACATGGGAACTGAAGCTTTCTTT. Translated: CASSLNNMGTEAFF.

This sequence joins TRBV15 and TRBJ1-2, with D perhaps matching TRBD1 (5 bases). From germline, CDR1 is LNHNV and CDR2 YYDKDF (reference sequence). CDR3 length: 13 residues. The V and J ends lost 4 bases and 7 bases respectively, with 13 bases between them. The DNA for the CDR3 is TGTGCCACCAGCACGGAGGGGTTAGGTGGCTACACCTTC. This gives the protein CATSTEGLGGYTF. Looking up the rest from reference TRBV15 and TRBJ1-2 gives the full variable domain: DAMVIQNPRYQVTQFGKPVTLSCSQTLNHNVMYWYQQKSSQAPKLLFHYYDKDFNNEADTPDNFQSRRPNTSFCFLDIRSPGLGDTAMYLCATSTEGLGGYTFGSGTRLTVV.

The J gene is TRBJ2-1, the V gene TRBV28, with D perhaps being TRBD1 or TRBD2 (5 bases each). Looked up from germline, CDR1 is MDHEN and CDR2 is SYDVKM. The CDR3 sequence is 14 residues long. Between the trimmed V and J ends, which lost 6 bases and 0 bases, there was a span of 9 bases. In nucleotides, the CDR3 is TGTGCCAGCAGGGGGGACCACTCCTACAATGAGCAGTTCTTC. Translation: CASRGDHSYNEQFF.

The chain recombines TRBV5-4 with TRBJ2-7, with D hard to call. The germline V gene has CDR1 SGHNT and CDR2 YYREEE (reference sequence). V was shortened by 6 bases and J by 6 bases, with 16 bases between the two germline ends. The CDR3 spans 13 residues. CDR3 nucleotide sequence: TGTGCCAGCAAATCTTCTTTCTACGGCGAGCAGTACTTC. Translated, it gives CASKSSFYGEQYF.

The table lists this clone with a count of one. This sequence joins TRBV29-1 and TRBJ2-1; 7 nucleotides align to TRBD1. Germline-derived CDR1 and CDR2 are SQVTM and ANQGSEA. J gave up 3 bases and V 2 bases, and 7 bases lay outside the gene matches. This CDR3 comprises 15 residues. The CDR3 DNA follows: TGCAGCGTTGAATCGGGACAGAAATTCTACAATGAGCAGTTCTTC. This codes for CSVESGQKFYNEQFF.

The rearrangement links TRBV2 to TRBJ2-7; 8 bases fit TRBD1. CDR3 length: 14 residues. Germline CDR1 reads SNHLY; CDR2 reads FYNNEI. V trimming: 6 bases; J trimming: 1 base; junction bases outside the gene matches: 5. The CDR3: CASRGDRSSYEQYF. The CDR3 nucleotides are TGTGCCAGCAGGGGGGACAGGTCTTCCTACGAGCAGTACTTC.